This paragraph reports one T cell receptor (beta chain). Its antigen is currently unknown. These data belong to a study of T-cell memory formation after mild COVID-19. Study-level background: Among the donors, TCR clusters were largely specific to each donor.

CDR3 length: 13 amino acids. Germline CDR1 and CDR2: ENHRY and SYGVKD. Trimming removed 3 bases from V and 6 bases from J, with 8 bases in between. The study, taken as a whole, reports: Proof of SARS-CoV-2 specificity was absent for the second-wave clones that crested on day 37. Memory from before infection featured some responding clones, which suggests cross-reactive memory joined.

Constant-segment primers and 5'RACE yielded cDNA libraries for TCR alpha and TCR beta, each carrying sample barcodes and UMIs. TCRdb reprocessed the 5' RACE reads via MiXCR and lists one record per CDR3 protein. Among around 200,000 distinct CDR3 sequences listed, roughly 10% were seen once. This clonotype was obtained from a man aged 18 to 29 who had mild COVID-19 (a few samples of this study predate the infection). Cell type and time point are not known. Sample: PBMCs or a T cell subset sorted from them (not recorded which). The chain is built from TRBV10-3 and TRBJ2-2, with D hard to call. CDR3 DNA: TGTGCCATCAGTGACAAGAGGCCCGGGGAGCTGTTTTTT. Translating gives CAISDKRPGELFF.